This T cell receptor beta chain appears in the sequencing data of a study of cytomegalovirus exposure and HLA in healthy donors. General study points: Highest at DRB1 and lowest at HLA-C, TCR association rates differed among HLA loci in a later analysis.

Trimming removed 4 bases from V and 0 bases from J; junction bases left unmatched: 15. This CDR3 region has 18 residues. Germline CDR1 MGHRA, CDR2 YSYEKL. The PCR employed 60 Vbeta primers together with 13 Jbeta primers. Authors' methods: An analysis that came later counted 70 million to 100 million unique TCR beta chains, approximately 12 million shared. The protocol was immunoSEQ multiplex PCR, while the TCRdb copy is restricted to in-frame clones and leaves out a portion. The V and J calls and the clone size are those of that table, but D and trimming were determined from the DNA. The sample has approximately 100,000 clones, more than 80% seen once. Notes on this clone: The antigen remains undetermined.

The clonotype comes from a man aged 30 to 45 in good health and CMV-seronegative. J is TRBJ2-7 and V is TRBV4-1; 7 bases agree with TRBD1. Sample: PBMCs. Written as DNA, the CDR3 is TGCGCCAGCAGCCCGTACGCCGGGACAGCTACCAGCTCCTACGAGCAGTACTTC. Protein product: CASSPYAGTATSSYEQYF.